Reported below is one T cell receptor (beta chain). Germline V CDR1 and CDR2: SNHLY, FYNNEI. CDR3 length: 15 amino acids. J lost 5 bases, V lost 6 bases, and 6 bases had no gene match. Positively selected for CCR7, the CD45RO-negative cells used as naive CD8 cells excluded terminally differentiated effector memory CD45RA+ cells. The source of the sample is a study of shared clonotypes between healthy human individuals. The wider study: With ages of 18 to 49, the donors were a couple of women and three men.

Data came from immunoSEQ multiplex PCR; TCRdb stores just in-frame clones and leaves some out. The table lists hundreds of thousands of clones, approximately 96% of them singletons. Sequencing was carried out using naive CD8+ T cells sorted from blood. This clonotype originated in a woman under 40 in good health. V gene TRBV2 combines with J gene TRBJ2-1, with 11 bases fitting TRBD2. The chain's CDR3 is CASRPGTSGNNEQFF. CDR3 sequence (DNA): TGTGCCAGCAGACCCGGGACTAGCGGCAACAATGAGCAGTTCTTC. The complete variable domain, with remaining parts taken from reference TRBV2 and TRBJ2-1, reads EPEVTQTPSHQVTQMGQEVILRCVPISNHLYFYWYRQILGQKVEFLVSFYNNEISEKSEIFDDQFSVERPDGSNFTLKIRSTKLEDSAMYFCASRPGTSGNNEQFFGPGTRLTVL.